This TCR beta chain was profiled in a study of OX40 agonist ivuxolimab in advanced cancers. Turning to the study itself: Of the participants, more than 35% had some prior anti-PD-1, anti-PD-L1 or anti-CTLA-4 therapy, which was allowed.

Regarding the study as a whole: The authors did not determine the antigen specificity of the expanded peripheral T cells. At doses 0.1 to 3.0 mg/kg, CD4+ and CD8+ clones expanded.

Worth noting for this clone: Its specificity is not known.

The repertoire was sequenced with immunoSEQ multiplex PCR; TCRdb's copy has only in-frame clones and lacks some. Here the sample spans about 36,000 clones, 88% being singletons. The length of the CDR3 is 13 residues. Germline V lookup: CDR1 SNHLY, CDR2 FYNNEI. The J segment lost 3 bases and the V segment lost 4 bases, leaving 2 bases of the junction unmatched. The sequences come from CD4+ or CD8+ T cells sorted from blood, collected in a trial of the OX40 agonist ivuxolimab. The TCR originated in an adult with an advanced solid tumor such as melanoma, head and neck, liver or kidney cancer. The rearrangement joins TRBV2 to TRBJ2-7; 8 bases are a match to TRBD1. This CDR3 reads CASSGQGYYEQYF. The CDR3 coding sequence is TGTGCCAGCAGTGGACAGGGGTACTACGAGCAGTACTTC. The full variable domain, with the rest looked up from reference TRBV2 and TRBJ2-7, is EPEVTQTPSHQVTQMGQEVILRCVPISNHLYFYWYRQILGQKVEFLVSFYNNEISEKSEIFDDQFSVERPDGSNFTLKIRSTKLEDSAMYFCASSGQGYYEQYFGPGTRLTVT.